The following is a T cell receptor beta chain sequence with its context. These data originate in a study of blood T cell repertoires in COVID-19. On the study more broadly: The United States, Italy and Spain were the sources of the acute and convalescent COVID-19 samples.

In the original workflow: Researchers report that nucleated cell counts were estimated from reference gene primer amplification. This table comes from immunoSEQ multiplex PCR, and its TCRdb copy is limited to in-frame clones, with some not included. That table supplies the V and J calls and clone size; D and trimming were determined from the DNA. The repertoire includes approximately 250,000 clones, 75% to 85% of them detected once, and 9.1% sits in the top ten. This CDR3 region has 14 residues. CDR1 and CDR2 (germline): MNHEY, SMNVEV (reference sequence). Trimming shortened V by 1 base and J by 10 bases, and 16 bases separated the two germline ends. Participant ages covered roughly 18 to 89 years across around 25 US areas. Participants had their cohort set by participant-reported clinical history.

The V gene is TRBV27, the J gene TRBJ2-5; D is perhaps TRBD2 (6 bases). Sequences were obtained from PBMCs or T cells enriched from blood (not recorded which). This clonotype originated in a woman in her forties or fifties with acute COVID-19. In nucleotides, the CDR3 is TGTGCCAGCAGTTTATTGGGGGGTGAGGTGGGCCAGTACTTC. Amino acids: CASSLLGGEVGQYF.